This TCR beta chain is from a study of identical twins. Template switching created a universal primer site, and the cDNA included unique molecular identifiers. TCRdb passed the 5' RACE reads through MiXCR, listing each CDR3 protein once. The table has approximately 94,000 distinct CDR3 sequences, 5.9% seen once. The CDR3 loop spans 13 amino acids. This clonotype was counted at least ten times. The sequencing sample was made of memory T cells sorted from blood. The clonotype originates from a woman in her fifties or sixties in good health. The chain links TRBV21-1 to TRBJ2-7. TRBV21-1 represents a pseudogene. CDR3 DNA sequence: TGTGCCAGCAGCAAAGTAAGATCCTACGAGCAGTACGTC. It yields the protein CASSKVRSYEQYV.